This is a list of T cell receptor beta chains from one sample in a study of blood T cell repertoires in COVID-19. The table came from immunoSEQ multiplex PCR; TCRdb's copy has only in-frame clones and leaves some out. The profile shows under 200,000 clones, 84% of them singletons. The material sequenced was peripheral blood. The origin of the receptors is a man aged 35 to 55 who had recovered from COVID-19. Both conserved end residues are part of each CDR3. The D gene is left open where the match is weak. Some rows have no size entry. The others give once, few or many, or a class for an expanded clone.

DNA: TGTGCCAGCAGCTTAGGTGTATTCACTGAAGCTTTCTTT; CDR3: CASSLGVFTEAFF; size: .; V: TRBV13; D: .; J: TRBJ1-1
DNA: TGCGCCAGCAGCTTCTGGGGACAGGGGGAGACCCAGTACTTC; CDR3: CASSFWGQGETQYF; size: .; V: TRBV4-1; D: TRBD1; J: TRBJ2-5
DNA: TGTGCCAGCAGCCCAACTGCACAGGGGGCGCTGAACACTGAAGCTTTCTTT; CDR3: CASSPTAQGALNTEAFF; size: few; V: TRBV3-1/TRBV3-2; D: TRBD1; J: TRBJ1-1
DNA: TGTGCCAGCAGCCGGACAGGTCAAGAGACCCAGTACTTC; CDR3: CASSRTGQETQYF; size: .; V: TRBV11-1; D: TRBD1; J: TRBJ2-5
DNA: TGTGCCAGCAGTGACGAGACAGCCTACGAGCAGTACTTC; CDR3: CASSDETAYEQYF; size: few; V: TRBV6-1; D: .; J: TRBJ2-7
DNA: TGCGCCATTACACATCCTGACAGGACGGGTAATGAAAAACTGTTTTTT; CDR3: CAITHPDRTGNEKLFF; size: few; V: TRBV10-1; D: .; J: TRBJ1-4
DNA: TGTGCCTGGAGTACCGGGTCCGATCAGCCCCAGCATTTT; CDR3: CAWSTGSDQPQHF; size: .; V: TRBV30; D: .; J: TRBJ1-5
DNA: TGTGCCAGCAGTTTAGGAGGGTATAGCAATCAGCCCCAGCATTTT; CDR3: CASSLGGYSNQPQHF; size: few; V: TRBV28; D: .; J: TRBJ1-5
DNA: TGTGCCAGCAGACATTCACGCTCCTATAATTCACCCCTCCACTTT; CDR3: CASRHSRSYNSPLHF; size: .; V: TRBV6-5; D: .; J: TRBJ1-6
DNA: TGTGCCAGCAGTGTCGAGGGTGCCGGGGAGCTGTTTTTT; CDR3: CASSVEGAGELFF; size: .; V: TRBV27; D: .; J: TRBJ2-2
DNA: TGTGCCAGCAGCGGTACTAGCGGGGGCGAGACCCAGTACTTC; CDR3: CASSGTSGGETQYF; size: many; V: TRBV9; D: TRBD2; J: TRBJ2-5
DNA: TGTGCCAGCAGCACCCAACCGACACCCCGGAACACTGAAGCTTTCTTT; CDR3: CASSTQPTPRNTEAFF; size: few; V: TRBV9; D: .; J: TRBJ1-1
DNA: TGTGCCAGCAGTATGAGGGCCCGGGAGACCCAGTACTTC; CDR3: CASSMRARETQYF; size: .; V: TRBV6-5; D: .; J: TRBJ2-5
DNA: TGCAGTGCTAGTGGGACTAGCGGGACCTATAGCTCCTACAATGAGCAGTTCTTC; CDR3: CSASGTSGTYSSYNEQFF; size: few; V: TRBV20-1; D: TRBD2; J: TRBJ2-1
DNA: TGCGCCAGCAGCTCCGGGAATTCACCCCTCCACTTT; CDR3: CASSSGNSPLHF; size: .; V: TRBV5-1; D: .; J: TRBJ1-6
DNA: TGCGCCAGCAGCCTGATGGGGGACTTTCAGCCCCAGCATTTT; CDR3: CASSLMGDFQPQHF; size: .; V: TRBV4-1; D: .; J: TRBJ1-5
DNA: TGTGCCAGCTCACCACGAGCGGGTGAAAAACTGTTTTTT; CDR3: CASSPRAGEKLFF; size: .; V: TRBV18; D: .; J: TRBJ1-4
DNA: TGTGCCAGCAGCTTCCGGACTAGCGGCCCTCACGAGCAGTACTTC; CDR3: CASSFRTSGPHEQYF; size: .; V: TRBV13; D: TRBD2; J: TRBJ2-7
DNA: TGTGCCTGGAGTGTACTCGGGAGAGGCGAGCAGTACTTC; CDR3: CAWSVLGRGEQYF; size: .; V: TRBV30; D: .; J: TRBJ2-7
DNA: TGTGCCACCCGGGACATCCAAGAGAGTTCGAAGGAGACCCAGTACTTC; CDR3: CATRDIQESSKETQYF; size: .; V: TRBV10-3; D: .; J: TRBJ2-5
DNA: TGTGCCAGCAGCTCCCTCGGGACAGGTGTGAAGTCACCCCTCCACTTT; CDR3: CASSSLGTGVKSPLHF; size: .; V: TRBV7-6; D: TRBD1; J: TRBJ1-6
DNA: TGTGCCAGCAGCCAGAGGAATGAGCAGTTCTTC; CDR3: CASSQRNEQFF; size: .; V: TRBV3-1/TRBV3-2; D: .; J: TRBJ2-1
DNA: TGTGCCAGCAGCTTGCAGATCCATATAACCGGGGAGCTGTTTTTT; CDR3: CASSLQIHITGELFF; size: .; V: TRBV7-9; D: .; J: TRBJ2-2
DNA: TGTGCCAGCAGTTACTCGAGCTTAACCTACGAGCAGTACTTC; CDR3: CASSYSSLTYEQYF; size: .; V: TRBV6-2/TRBV6-3; D: .; J: TRBJ2-7
DNA: TGTGCCAGCAGTGCAGGGACAGGGTTTGAGCAGTTCTTC; CDR3: CASSAGTGFEQFF; size: .; V: TRBV12-3/TRBV12-4; D: TRBD1; J: TRBJ2-1
DNA: TGTGCCAGCAGCTTGGGGACAGGGGCTGGAAACACCATATATTTT; CDR3: CASSLGTGAGNTIYF; size: .; V: TRBV5-6; D: TRBD1; J: TRBJ1-3
DNA: TGTGCCAGTAGTATTAGGGGGTACACGAGCTCCTACAATGAGCAGTTCTTC; CDR3: CASSIRGYTSSYNEQFF; size: .; V: TRBV19; D: .; J: TRBJ2-1
DNA: TGTGCCAGCAGTTACTCGACAGGCATGGCCCTCCACTTT; CDR3: CASSYSTGMALHF; size: once; V: TRBV6-5; D: .; J: TRBJ1-6
DNA: TGTGCTAGTGGTTTGGTAGTCGCCGCAGGAGGGATGGGCTTCAACGACGAAAAACTGTTTTTT; CDR3: CASGLVVAAGGMGFNDEKLFF; size: .; V: TRBV12-5; D: .; J: TRBJ1-4
DNA: TGTGCCAGCAGCCCAGGGACAGGGGGGAGTGGGGCGCCCCAGTACTTC; CDR3: CASSPGTGGSGAPQYF; size: .; V: TRBV7-9; D: TRBD1; J: TRBJ2-5
DNA: TGTGCCAGCAGCCCCCGCAGGCAAGAGACCCAGTACTTC; CDR3: CASSPRRQETQYF; size: .; V: TRBV11-1; D: .; J: TRBJ2-5